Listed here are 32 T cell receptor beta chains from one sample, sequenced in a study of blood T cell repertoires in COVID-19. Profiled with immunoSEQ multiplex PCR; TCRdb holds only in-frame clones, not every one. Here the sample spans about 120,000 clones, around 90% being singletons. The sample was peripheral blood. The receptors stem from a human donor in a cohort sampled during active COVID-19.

The CDR3 reads CASSPRGSSYEQYF. The CDR3 DNA reads as TGTGCCAGCAGCCCTCGGGGTAGCTCCTACGAGCAGTACTTC. The chain employs TRBV3-1 (or the pseudogene TRBV3-2) and TRBJ2-7; D is possibly TRBD2 (5 bases). Germline CDR1 is LGHDT and CDR2 is YNNKEL (reference sequence). The CDR3 contains 14 residues. V lost 4 bases and J lost 0, with 10 bases in between.

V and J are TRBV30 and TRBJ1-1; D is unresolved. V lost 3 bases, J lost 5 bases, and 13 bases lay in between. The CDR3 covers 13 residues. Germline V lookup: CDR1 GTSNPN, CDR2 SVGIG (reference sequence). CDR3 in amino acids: CAWRPPGGTEAFF. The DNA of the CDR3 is TGTGCCTGGAGACCCCCAGGAGGAACTGAAGCTTTCTTT.

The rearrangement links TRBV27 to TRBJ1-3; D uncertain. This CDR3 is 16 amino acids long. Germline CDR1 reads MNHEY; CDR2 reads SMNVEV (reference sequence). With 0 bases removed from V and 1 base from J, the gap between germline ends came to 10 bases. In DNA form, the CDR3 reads TGTGCCAGCAGTTTATCGAGGCCAGCATCTGGAAACACCATATATTTT. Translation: CASSLSRPASGNTIYF.

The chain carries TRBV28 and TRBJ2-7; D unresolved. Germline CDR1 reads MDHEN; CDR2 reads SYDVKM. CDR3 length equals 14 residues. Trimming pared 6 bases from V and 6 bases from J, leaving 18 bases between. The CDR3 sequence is CASRPPPYTGEQYF. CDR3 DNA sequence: TGTGCCAGCAGACCCCCCCCCTATACCGGCGAGCAGTACTTC.

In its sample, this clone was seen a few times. The CDR3 DNA is TGTGCCAGCAGTGGACATGCGACAAAAAGACCCACAGATACGCAGTATTTT. It is translated as CASSGHATKRPTDTQYF. This chain links TRBV25-1 with TRBJ2-3, with D unresolved. CDR3 length equals 17 residues. V was pared by 4 bases and J by 2 bases, with 19 bases between. Germline V gene lookup returns CDR1 MGHDK and CDR2 SYGVNS. The full variable domain, rest sourced from reference TRBV25-1 and TRBJ2-3, is EADIYQTPRYLVIGTGKKITLECSQTMGHDKMYWYQQDPGMELHLIHYSYGVNSTEKGDLSSESTVSRIRTEHFPLTLESARPSHTSQYLCASSGHATKRPTDTQYFGPGTRLTVL.

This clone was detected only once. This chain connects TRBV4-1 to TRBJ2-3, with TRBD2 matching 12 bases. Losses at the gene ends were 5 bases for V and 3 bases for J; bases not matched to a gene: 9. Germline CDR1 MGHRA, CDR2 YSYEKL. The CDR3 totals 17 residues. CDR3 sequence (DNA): TGCGCCAGCAGCGAATCTAGCGGGAGGGCCTATACAGATACGCAGTATTTT. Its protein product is CASSESSGRAYTDTQYF.

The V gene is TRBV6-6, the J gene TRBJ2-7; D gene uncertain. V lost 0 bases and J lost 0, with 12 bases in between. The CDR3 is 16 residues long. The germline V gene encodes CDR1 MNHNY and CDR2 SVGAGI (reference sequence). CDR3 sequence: CASSYSISTVSYEQYF. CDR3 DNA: TGTGCCAGCAGTTACTCGATATCCACGGTCTCCTACGAGCAGTACTTC.

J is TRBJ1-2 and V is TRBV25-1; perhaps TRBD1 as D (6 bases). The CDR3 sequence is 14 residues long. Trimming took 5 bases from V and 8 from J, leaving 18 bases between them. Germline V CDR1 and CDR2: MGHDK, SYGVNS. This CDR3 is CASSSPGTQEGYTF. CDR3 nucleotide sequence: TGTGCCAGCAGTAGCCCCGGGACACAGGAGGGCTACACCTTC.

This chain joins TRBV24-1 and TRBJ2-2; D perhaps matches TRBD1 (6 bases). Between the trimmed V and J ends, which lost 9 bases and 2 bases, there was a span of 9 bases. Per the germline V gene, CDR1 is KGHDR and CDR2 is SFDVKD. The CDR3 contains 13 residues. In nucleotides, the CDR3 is TGTGCCACCTGGGACACCAACACCGGGGAGCTGTTTTTT. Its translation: CATWDTNTGELFF.

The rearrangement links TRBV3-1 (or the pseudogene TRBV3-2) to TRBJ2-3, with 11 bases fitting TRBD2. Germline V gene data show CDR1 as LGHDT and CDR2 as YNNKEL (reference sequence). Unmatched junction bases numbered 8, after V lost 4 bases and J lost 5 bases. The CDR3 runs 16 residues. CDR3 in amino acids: CASSPSNGLAGDTQYF. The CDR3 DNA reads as TGTGCCAGCAGCCCATCAAACGGACTAGCGGGAGATACGCAGTATTTT.

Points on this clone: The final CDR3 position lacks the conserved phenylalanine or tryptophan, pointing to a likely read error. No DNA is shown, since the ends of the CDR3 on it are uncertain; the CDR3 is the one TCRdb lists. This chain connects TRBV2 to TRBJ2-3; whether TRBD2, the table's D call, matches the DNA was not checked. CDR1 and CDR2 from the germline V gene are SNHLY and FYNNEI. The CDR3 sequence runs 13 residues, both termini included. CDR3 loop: CASSEVETSGSMV.

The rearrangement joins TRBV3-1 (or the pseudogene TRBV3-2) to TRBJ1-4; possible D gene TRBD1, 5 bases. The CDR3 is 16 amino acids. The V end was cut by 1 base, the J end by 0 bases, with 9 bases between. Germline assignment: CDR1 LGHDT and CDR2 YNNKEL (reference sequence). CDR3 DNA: TGTGCCAGCAGCCAAGTGGGGCCCGCAACTAATGAAAAACTGTTTTTT. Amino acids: CASSQVGPATNEKLFF.

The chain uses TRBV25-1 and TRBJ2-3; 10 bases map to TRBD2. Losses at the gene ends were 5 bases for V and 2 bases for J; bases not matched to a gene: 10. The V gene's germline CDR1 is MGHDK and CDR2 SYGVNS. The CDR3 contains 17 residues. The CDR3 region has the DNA TGTGCCAGCAGTTCGTTTTGGCTAGCGGGAGACACAGATACGCAGTATTTT. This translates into CASSSFWLAGDTDTQYF. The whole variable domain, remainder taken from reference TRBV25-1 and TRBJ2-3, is EADIYQTPRYLVIGTGKKITLECSQTMGHDKMYWYQQDPGMELHLIHYSYGVNSTEKGDLSSESTVSRIRTEHFPLTLESARPSHTSQYLCASSSFWLAGDTDTQYFGPGTRLTVL.

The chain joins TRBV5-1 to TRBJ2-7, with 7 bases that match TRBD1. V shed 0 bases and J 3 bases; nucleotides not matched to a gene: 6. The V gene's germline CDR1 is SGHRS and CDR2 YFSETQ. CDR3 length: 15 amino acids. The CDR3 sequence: CASSLVARGIYEQYF. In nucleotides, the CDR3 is TGCGCCAGCAGCTTGGTAGCCAGGGGGATCTACGAGCAGTACTTC. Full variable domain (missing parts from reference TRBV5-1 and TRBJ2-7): KAGVTQTPRYLIKTRGQQVTLSCSPISGHRSVSWYQQTPGQGLQFLFEYFSETQRNKGNFPGRFSGRQFSNSRSEMNVSTLELGDSALYLCASSLVARGIYEQYFGPGTRLTVT.

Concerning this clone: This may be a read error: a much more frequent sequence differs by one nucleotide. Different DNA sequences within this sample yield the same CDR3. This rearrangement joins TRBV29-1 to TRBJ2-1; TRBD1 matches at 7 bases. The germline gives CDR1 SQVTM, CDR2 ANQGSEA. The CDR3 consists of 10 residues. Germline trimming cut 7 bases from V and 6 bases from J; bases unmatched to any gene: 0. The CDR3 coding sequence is TGCAGCGCAGGGGGCAATGAGCAGTTCTTC. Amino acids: CSAGGNEQFF.

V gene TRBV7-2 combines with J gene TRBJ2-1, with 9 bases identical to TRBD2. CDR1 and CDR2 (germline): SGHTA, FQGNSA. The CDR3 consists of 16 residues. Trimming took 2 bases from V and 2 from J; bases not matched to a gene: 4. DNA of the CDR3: TGTGCCAGCAGCTTAACAGCTAGCGGGACCTACAATGAGCAGTTCTTC. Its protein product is CASSLTASGTYNEQFF.

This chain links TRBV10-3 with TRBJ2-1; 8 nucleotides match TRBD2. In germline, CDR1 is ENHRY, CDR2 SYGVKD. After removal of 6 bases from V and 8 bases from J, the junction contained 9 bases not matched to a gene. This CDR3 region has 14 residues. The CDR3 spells CAIRKGLEVDEQFF. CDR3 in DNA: TGTGCCATCAGGAAGGGACTAGAAGTCGATGAGCAGTTCTTC.

The CDR3 bases are TGTGCCAGCAGCTCACGGGACAGGGGAAACGAAAAACTGTTTTTT. It encodes CASSSRDRGNEKLFF. This chain joins TRBV11-2 and TRBJ1-4; 10 bases agree with TRBD1. The length of the CDR3 is 15 residues. The ends lost 4 bases at V and 8 bases at J; junction bases unmatched: 7. Germline CDR1 and CDR2: SGHAT and FQNNGV.

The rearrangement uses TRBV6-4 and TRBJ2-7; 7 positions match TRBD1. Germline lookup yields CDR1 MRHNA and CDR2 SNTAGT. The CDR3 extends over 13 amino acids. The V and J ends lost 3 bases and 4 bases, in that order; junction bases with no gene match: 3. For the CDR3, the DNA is TGTGCCAGCAGTGAGCTCAGGGGGTACGAGCAGTACTTC. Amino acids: CASSELRGYEQYF.

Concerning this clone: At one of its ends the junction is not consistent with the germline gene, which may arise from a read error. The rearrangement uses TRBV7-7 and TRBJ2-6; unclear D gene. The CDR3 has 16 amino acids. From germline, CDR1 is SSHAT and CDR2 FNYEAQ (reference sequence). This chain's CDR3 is CASSLDASSGANVLTF. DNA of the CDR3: TGTGCTAGCAGCTTAGATGCGAGCTCTGGGGCCAACGTCCTGACTTTC.

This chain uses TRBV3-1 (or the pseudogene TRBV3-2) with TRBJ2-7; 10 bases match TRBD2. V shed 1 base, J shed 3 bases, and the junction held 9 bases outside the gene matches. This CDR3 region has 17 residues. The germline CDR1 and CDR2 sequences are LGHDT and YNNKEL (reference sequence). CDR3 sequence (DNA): TGTGCCAGCAGCCAAGCGCCCAGTAGCGGGAGGATCTACGAGCAGTACTTC. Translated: CASSQAPSSGRIYEQYF.

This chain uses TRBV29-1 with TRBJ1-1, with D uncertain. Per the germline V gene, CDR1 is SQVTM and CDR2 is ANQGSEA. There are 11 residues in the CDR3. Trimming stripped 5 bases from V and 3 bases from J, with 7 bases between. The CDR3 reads CSVSTDTEAFF. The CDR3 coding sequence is TGCAGCGTTAGCACGGACACTGAAGCTTTCTTT. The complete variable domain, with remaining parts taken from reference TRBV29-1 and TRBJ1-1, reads SAVISQKPSRDICQRGTSLTIQCQVDSQVTMMFWYRQQPGQSLTLIATANQGSEATYESGFVIDKFPISRPNLTFSTLTVSNMSPEDSSIYLCSVSTDTEAFFGQGTRLTVV.

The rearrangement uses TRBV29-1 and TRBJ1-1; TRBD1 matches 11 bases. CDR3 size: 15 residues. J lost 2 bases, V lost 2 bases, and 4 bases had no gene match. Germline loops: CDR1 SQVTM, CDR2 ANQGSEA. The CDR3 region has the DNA TGCAGCGTTGAAAGGACAGGGGGCGATAACACTGAAGCTTTCTTT. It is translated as CSVERTGGDNTEAFF.

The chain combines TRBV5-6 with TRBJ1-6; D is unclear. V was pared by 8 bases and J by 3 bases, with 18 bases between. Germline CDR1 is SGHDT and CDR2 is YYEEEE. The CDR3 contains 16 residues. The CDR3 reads CASTKTSSLYNSPLHF. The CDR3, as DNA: TGTGCCAGTACCAAAACGAGTAGCCTCTATAATTCACCCCTCCACTTT.

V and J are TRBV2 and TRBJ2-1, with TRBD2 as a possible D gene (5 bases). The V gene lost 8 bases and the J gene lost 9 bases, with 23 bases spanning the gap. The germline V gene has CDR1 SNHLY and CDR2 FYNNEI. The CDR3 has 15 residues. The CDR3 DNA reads TGTGCCAGCCCCCCCGAAAGAGGAGGATACGGTGAGCAGTTCTTC. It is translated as CASPPERGGYGEQFF.

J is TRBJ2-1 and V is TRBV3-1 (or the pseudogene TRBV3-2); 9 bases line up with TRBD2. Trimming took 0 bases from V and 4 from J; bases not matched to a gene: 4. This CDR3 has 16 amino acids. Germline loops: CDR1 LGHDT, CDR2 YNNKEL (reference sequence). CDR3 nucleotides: TGTGCCAGCAGCCAAGACCCTAGCGGGACTTACAATGAGCAGTTCTTC. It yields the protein CASSQDPSGTYNEQFF.

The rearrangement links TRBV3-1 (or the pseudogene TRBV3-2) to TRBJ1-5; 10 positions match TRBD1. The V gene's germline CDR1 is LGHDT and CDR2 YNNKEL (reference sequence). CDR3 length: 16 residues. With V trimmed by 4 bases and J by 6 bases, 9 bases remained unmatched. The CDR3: CASSPGQGGFSQPQHF. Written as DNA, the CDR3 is TGTGCCAGCAGCCCTGGACAGGGGGGTTTTAGTCAGCCCCAGCATTTT.

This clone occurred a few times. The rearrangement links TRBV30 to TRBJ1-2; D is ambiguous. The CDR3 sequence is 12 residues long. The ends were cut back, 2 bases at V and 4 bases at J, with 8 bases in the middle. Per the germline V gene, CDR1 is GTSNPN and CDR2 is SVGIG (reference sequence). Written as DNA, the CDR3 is TGTGCCTGGAGTTTGTCATTCTATGGCTACACCTTC. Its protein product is CAWSLSFYGYTF.

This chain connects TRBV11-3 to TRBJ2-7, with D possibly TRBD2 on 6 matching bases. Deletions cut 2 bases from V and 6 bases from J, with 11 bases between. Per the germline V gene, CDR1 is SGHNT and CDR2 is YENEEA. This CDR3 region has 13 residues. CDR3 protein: CASSLFRGTEQYF. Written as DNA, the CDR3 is TGTGCCAGCAGCTTATTTCGGGGGACCGAGCAGTACTTC.

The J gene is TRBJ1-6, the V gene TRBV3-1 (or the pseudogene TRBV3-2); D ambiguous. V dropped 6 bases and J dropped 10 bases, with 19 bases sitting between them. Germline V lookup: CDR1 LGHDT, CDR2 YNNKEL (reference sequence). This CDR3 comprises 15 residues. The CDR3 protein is CASSASGPLHSPLHF. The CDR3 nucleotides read TGTGCCAGCAGTGCCTCTGGGCCTCTCCACTCACCCCTCCACTTT.

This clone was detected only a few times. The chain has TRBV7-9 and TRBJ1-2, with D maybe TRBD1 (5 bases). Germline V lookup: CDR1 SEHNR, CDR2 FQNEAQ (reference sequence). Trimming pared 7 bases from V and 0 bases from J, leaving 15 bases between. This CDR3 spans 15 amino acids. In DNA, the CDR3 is TGTGCCAGCAACCCTCTGGGGGGTTCTAACTATGGCTACACCTTC. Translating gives CASNPLGGSNYGYTF. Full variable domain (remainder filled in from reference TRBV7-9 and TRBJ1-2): DTGVSQNPRHKITKRGQNVTFRCDPISEHNRLYWYRQTLGQGPEFLTYFQNEAQLEKSRLLSDRFSAERPKGSFSTLEIQRTEQGDSAMYLCASNPLGGSNYGYTFGSGTRLTVV.

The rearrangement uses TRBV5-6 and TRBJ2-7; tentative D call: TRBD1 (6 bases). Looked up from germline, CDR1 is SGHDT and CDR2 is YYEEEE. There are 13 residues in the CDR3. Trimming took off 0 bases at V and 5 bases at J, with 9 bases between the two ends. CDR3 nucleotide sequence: TGTGCCAGCAGCTTGGGGACAGTTGACGAGCAGTACTTC. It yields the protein CASSLGTVDEQYF.